This TCR beta chain was profiled in a study of blood T cell repertoires in COVID-19. Study in general: COVID-19 samples collected from the United States, Italy and Spain covered acute and convalescent phases. From T cells, B-cell-depleted T cells, or PBMCs came the material, which was cDNA or gDNA.

The J segment lost 5 bases and the V segment lost 3 bases, leaving 13 bases of the junction unmatched. Germline V gene data show CDR1 as SGHTA and CDR2 as FQGNSA. This CDR3 is 17 amino acids long. Participants spanned ages 18 to 89 years and resided in about two dozen US areas. Donors in Cohort 3 who had recovered were those with two negative PCRs, healthcare professional clearance, or resolution of their symptoms. TCRdb's copy holds only in-frame clones and misses some; the assay was immunoSEQ multiplex PCR. The sample has roughly 270,000 clones, 75% to 90% seen once; the top ten hold roughly 2.6%. The sample was PBMCs or T cells enriched from blood (not recorded which). V and J are TRBV7-2 and TRBJ2-5; 9 nucleotides align to TRBD2. This sequence originates from a woman between 50 and 59 years old who had recovered from COVID-19. Here the CDR3 DNA reads TGTGCCAGCAGCTTTGGGTTAGGAGCGGCGGGGGGGGAGACCCAGTACTTC. The encoded protein is CASSFGLGAAGGETQYF.